These T cell receptor beta chains were read from a single sample in a study of blood T cell repertoires in COVID-19. Clones were read by immunoSEQ multiplex PCR, and TCRdb kept only the in-frame ones, dropping some. The table has about 350,000 clones, roughly 86% seen once. The sample consisted of PBMCs or T cells enriched from blood (not recorded which). These receptors originate from a woman aged 25 to 39 who had recovered from COVID-19. The CDR3 runs from the conserved cysteine through the conserved F or W. A D gene is named only where the DNA matches it firmly. Clone size is stated in some rows and not others, as once, few, many or a class when expanded.

clone_size,v_call,j_call,d_call,cdr3_nt,cdr3_aa
-,TRBV5-1,TRBJ1-5,TRBD1,TGCGCCAGCAGCCTATCCGGGACAGGGACGAATCAGCCCCAGCATTTT,CASSLSGTGTNQPQHF
-,TRBV19,TRBJ2-7,TRBD1,TGTGCCAGTAGTGTTACACAGGGGCTCGCCTACGAGCAGTACTTC,CASSVTQGLAYEQYF
-,TRBV29-1,TRBJ1-1,TRBD1,TGCAGCGTTGAAGACACCGGGACAGGGGCCACTGAAGCTTTCTTT,CSVEDTGTGATEAFF
-,TRBV2,TRBJ1-2,-,TGTGCCAGCCAGGGTTTAGGGGGGGAAGGGGCCTATGGCTACACCTTC,CASQGLGGEGAYGYTF
-,TRBV15,TRBJ1-6,-,TGTGCCACCAGCAGAGATTGGGGAGGAATAGAGTCACCCCTCCACTTT,CATSRDWGGIESPLHF
once,TRBV19,TRBJ1-2,-,TGTGCCAGTAGTATCGGGGGTTTGGGTTATGGCTACACCTTC,CASSIGGLGYGYTF
-,TRBV28,TRBJ1-2,-,TGTGCCACAGGGATTAACTATGGCTACACCTTC,CATGINYGYTF
-,TRBV6-2/TRBV6-3,TRBJ1-2,TRBD1,TGTGCCAGCGGTTTTCCGGGACAGTCTTTAACCTTC,CASGFPGQSLTF
once,TRBV4-2,TRBJ2-3,TRBD1,TGTGCCAGCAGCCAAACCCGGGACAGGGGCACAGATACGCAGTATTTT,CASSQTRDRGTDTQYF
-,TRBV25-1,TRBJ1-1,-,TGTGCCAGCAGTGAATCCGGGACTTGGGGGAACACTGAAGCTTTCTTT,CASSESGTWGNTEAFF
-,TRBV14,TRBJ1-6,-,TGTGCCAGCAGCCAAGAAGTGACGGGTTCACCCCTCCACTTT,CASSQEVTGSPLHF
-,TRBV4-1,TRBJ2-7,-,TGCGCCAGCAGCCAAGAGGCCTCCAGGGGATACGAGCAGTACTTC,CASSQEASRGYEQYF
-,TRBV10-1,TRBJ1-1,-,TGCGCCAGCACCCTGAGGGCGGAAGCTTTCTTT,CASTLRAEAFF
-,TRBV4-3,TRBJ1-1,-,TGCGCCAGCAGCCAAGAGCCTTTAGCTGAAGCTTTCTTT,CASSQEPLAEAFF
-,TRBV9,TRBJ2-1,-,TGTGCCAGCAGCGTAGCGCCGACAAGCAATGAGCAGTTCTTC,CASSVAPTSNEQFF
-,TRBV4-1,TRBJ1-1,TRBD1,TGCGCCAGCAGCATTCGGGACAGGAACACTGAAGCTTTCTTT,CASSIRDRNTEAFF
-,TRBV6-4,TRBJ2-2,TRBD2,TGTGCCAGCAGTGACTCGACTAGCGGGGACACCGGGGAGCTGTTTTTT,CASSDSTSGDTGELFF
-,TRBV10-1,TRBJ1-6,-,TGCGCCAGCAGTGAGTGGGCAGGGGTCAATTCACCCCTCCACTTT,CASSEWAGVNSPLHF
-,TRBV5-1,TRBJ1-2,-,TGCGCCAGCAGCAGCACCGGGACTCCCCGTCTCGGCTACACCTTC,CASSSTGTPRLGYTF
-,TRBV6-5,TRBJ1-1,-,TGTGCCAGCAGTTACTCGCAGGGAAGTAGGGCTGAAGCTTTCTTT,CASSYSQGSRAEAFF
-,TRBV29-1,TRBJ1-4,-,TGCAGCGTTCGTGAGGGAACCGAAAAACTGTTTTTT,CSVREGTEKLFF
once,TRBV7-2,TRBJ1-6,TRBD1,TGTGCCAGCAGCAGCCGACAGGGTTACAATTCACCCCTCCACTTT,CASSSRQGYNSPLHF
-,TRBV24-1,TRBJ2-1,TRBD1,TGTGCCACCAGTGGGGACAGGGAGGTCAATGAGCAGTTCTTC,CATSGDREVNEQFF
-,TRBV5-1,TRBJ2-7,-,TGCGCCAGCAGCAGAACCCCCCTCGAGGCCGAGCAGTACTTC,CASSRTPLEAEQYF
few,TRBV9,TRBJ1-6,-,TGTGCCAGCAGCCCGGGGTGGATCGGCTCCTATAATTCACCCCTCCACTTT,CASSPGWIGSYNSPLHF
few,TRBV7-2,TRBJ1-1,-,TGTGCCAGCAGCTTAGTACTTGGTCCGTTGAACACTGAAGCTTTCTTT,CASSLVLGPLNTEAFF
-,TRBV6-5,TRBJ1-1,-,TGTGCCAGCAGTTACTCGGGGAGGGGTCGGAACACTGAAGCTTTCTTT,CASSYSGRGRNTEAFF
few,TRBV6-5,TRBJ1-1,-,TGTGCCAGCAGTAGGGGGTCGAACACTGAAGCTTTCTTT,CASSRGSNTEAFF
-,TRBV27,TRBJ1-2,TRBD1,TGTGCCAGCAGTTTCGGGACAGACTATGGCTACACCTTC,CASSFGTDYGYTF
-,TRBV5-1,TRBJ1-1,TRBD1,TGCGCCAGCAGCTCCGGACAGGGGGCGGGGAGCACTGAAGCTTTCTTT,CASSSGQGAGSTEAFF
-,TRBV7-8,TRBJ2-3,TRBD1,TGTGCCAGCAGCTTAGTTGAGACAGGGTCCACAGATACGCAGTATTTT,CASSLVETGSTDTQYF